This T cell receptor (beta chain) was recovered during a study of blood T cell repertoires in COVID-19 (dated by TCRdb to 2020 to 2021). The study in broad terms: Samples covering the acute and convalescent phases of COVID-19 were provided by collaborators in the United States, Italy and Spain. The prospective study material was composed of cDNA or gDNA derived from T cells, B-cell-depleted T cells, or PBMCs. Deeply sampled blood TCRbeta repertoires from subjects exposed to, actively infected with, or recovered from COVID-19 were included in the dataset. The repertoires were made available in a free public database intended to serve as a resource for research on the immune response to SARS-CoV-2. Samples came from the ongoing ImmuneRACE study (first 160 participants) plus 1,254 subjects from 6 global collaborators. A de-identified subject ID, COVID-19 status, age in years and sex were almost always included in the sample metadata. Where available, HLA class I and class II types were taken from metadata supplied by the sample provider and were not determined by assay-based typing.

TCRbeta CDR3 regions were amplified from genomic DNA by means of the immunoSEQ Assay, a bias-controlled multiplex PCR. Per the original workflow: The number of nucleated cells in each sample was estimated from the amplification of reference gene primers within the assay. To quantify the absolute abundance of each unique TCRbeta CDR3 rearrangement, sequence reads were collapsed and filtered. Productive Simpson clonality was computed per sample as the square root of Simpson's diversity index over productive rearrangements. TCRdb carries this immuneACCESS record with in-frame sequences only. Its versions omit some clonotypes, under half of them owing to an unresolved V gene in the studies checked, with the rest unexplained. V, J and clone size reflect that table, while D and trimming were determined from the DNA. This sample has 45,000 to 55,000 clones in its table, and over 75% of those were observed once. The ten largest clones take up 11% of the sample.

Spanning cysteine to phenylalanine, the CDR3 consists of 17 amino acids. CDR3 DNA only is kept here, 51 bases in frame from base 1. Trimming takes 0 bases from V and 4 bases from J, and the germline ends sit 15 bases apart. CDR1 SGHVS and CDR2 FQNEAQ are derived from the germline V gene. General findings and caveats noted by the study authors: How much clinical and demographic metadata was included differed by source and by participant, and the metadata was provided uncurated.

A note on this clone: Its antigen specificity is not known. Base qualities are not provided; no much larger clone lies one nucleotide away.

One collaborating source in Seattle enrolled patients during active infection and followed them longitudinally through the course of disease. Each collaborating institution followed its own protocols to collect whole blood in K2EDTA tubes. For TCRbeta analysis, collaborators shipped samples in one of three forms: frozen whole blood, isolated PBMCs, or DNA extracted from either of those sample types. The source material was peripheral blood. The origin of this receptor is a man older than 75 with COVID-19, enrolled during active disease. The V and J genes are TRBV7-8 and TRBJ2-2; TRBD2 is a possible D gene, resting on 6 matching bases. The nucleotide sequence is TGTGCCAGCAGCTTAGCCGGGGGAAAGGGAAGCACCGGGGAGCTGTTTTTT. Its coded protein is CASSLAGGKGSTGELFF.